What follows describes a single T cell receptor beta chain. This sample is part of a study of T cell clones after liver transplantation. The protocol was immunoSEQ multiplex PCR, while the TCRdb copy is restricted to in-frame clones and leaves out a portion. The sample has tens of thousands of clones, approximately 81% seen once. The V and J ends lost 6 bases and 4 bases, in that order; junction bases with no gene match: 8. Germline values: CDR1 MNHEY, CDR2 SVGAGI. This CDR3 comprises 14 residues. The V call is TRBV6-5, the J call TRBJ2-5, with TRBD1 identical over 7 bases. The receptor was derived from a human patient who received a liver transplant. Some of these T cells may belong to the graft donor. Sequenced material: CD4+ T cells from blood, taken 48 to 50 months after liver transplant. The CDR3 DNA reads TGTGCCAGCAGACAGACAGGGTCGGTAGAGACCCAGTACTTC. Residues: CASRQTGSVETQYF.